The subject of this entry is one T cell receptor beta chain. Its matching antigen is unknown. The record originates from a study of T cell responses to AZD1222 COVID-19 vaccine. Across the whole study: Combined were second doses at about 4 or about 12 weeks.

There are 14 residues in the CDR3. V lost 3 bases, J lost 7 bases, and 13 bases lay in between. Germline V lookup: CDR1 SNHLY, CDR2 FYNNEI. Measured with immunoSEQ multiplex PCR; TCRdb has only the in-frame clones, and not every one. Here the sample spans 100,000 to 150,000 clones, roughly 92% being singletons. Findings of the study overall: Repertoire sampling was restricted to post-peak T cell response timepoints. The number of AZD1222 recipients seropositive at baseline was only 5 to 7. It should be noted that donors were predominantly white British and more often female, and clonal diversity was possibly underestimated.

This TCR was recovered from an adult in good health. The genes are TRBV2 and TRBJ1-5; the D gene is possibly TRBD1 (6 bases). This material consisted of peripheral blood, taken on day 0 of AZD1222 vaccination. Here the CDR3 reads CASSEDSLGQPQHF. CDR3 DNA sequence: TGTGCCAGCAGTGAGGACAGTCTCGGACAGCCCCAGCATTTT.